This T cell receptor (beta chain) was found in a study of cytomegalovirus exposure and HLA in healthy donors. The sample holds one count of this clone. The target antigen is unknown. Trimming at V came to 1 base and at J to 8 bases, leaving 7 bases not matched to a gene. Germline V lookup: CDR1 KGHSH, CDR2 LQKENI. CDR3 size: 15 residues. Study findings and constraints: DRB1 showed the most TCR associations and HLA-C the fewest in a later analysis, as rates varied by HLA locus. Some V segments, TRBV6-2 and TRBV6-3 among them, were indistinguishable and were therefore excluded.

13 Jbeta primers and 60 Vbeta primers were used for the PCR. Sequenced by immunoSEQ multiplex PCR; TCRdb stores in-frame clones only, minus some. The profile shows approximately 160,000 clones, 80% to 85% of them singletons. This clonotype originated in a girl aged 2 to 10 in good health and CMV-seropositive. This chain uses TRBV18 with TRBJ1-1; 10 bases agree with TRBD1. Sequenced input: PBMCs. In nucleotides, the CDR3 is TGTGCCAGCTCACCACGACAGGGGGCCACGGGCGAAGCTTTCTTT. Translation gives CASSPRQGATGEAFF.